The 7 T cell receptor beta chains presented below share a single source sample, sequenced in a study of T-cell memory formation after mild COVID-19. In TCRdb, the 5' RACE reads were re-called with MiXCR into one record per CDR3 protein. The sample has 250,000 to 350,000 distinct CDR3 sequences; 15% to 20% are singletons. The specimen sequenced was PBMCs or a T cell subset sorted from them (not recorded which). The receptor set was obtained from a man aged 18 to 30 who had mild COVID-19 (a few samples of this study predate the infection). Cell type and time point are not known.

V gene TRBV24-1 combines with J gene TRBJ2-3, with 9 nucleotides matching TRBD2. Germline assignment: CDR1 KGHDR and CDR2 SFDVKD. The CDR3 has 15 residues. V shed 5 bases and J 4 bases; nucleotides not matched to a gene: 6. The CDR3 coding sequence is TGTGCCACCAGTGCGTCTAGCGGGGTATCAGATACGCAGTATTTT. Translating it yields CATSASSGVSDTQYF.

This clonotype was seen more than once but under ten times. The rearrangement links TRBV6-5 to TRBJ1-1, with 10 positions matching TRBD1. Trimming cost V 6 bases and J 10 bases; bases outside gene matches: 14. The CDR3 loop spans 15 amino acids. Germline assignment: CDR1 MNHEY and CDR2 SVGAGI. CDR3 coding DNA: TGTGCCAGCAGGAGGACAGGGGGAACAGGATCTCGAGCTTTCTTT. Translated, it gives CASRRTGGTGSRAFF.

The chain links TRBV7-8 to TRBJ1-4; TRBD1 is a possible D gene (5 bases). The CDR3 totals 15 residues. Between the trimmed V and J ends, which lost 5 bases and 4 bases, there was a span of 14 bases. Germline V gene data show CDR1 as SGHVS and CDR2 as FQNEAQ. The CDR3, as DNA: TGTGCCAGCAGCCGAGGCAGGGCTGGTAATGAAAAACTGTTTTTT. Translating gives CASSRGRAGNEKLFF.

The rearrangement uses TRBV28 and TRBJ1-6; tentative D call: TRBD1 (6 bases). Trimming took off 4 bases at V and 10 bases at J, with 14 bases between the two ends. Per germline, CDR1 MDHEN and CDR2 SYDVKM. The CDR3 spans 14 residues. CDR3 DNA: TGTGCCAGCAGTTGGACAGCGCTCAACTCACCCCTCCACTTT. This encodes CASSWTALNSPLHF.

The chain employs TRBV3-1 and TRBJ1-3; 8 positions agree with TRBD1. V lost 1 base and J lost 3; bases outside the gene matches: 2. CDR1 and CDR2 (germline): LGHDT, YNNKEL (reference sequence). The CDR3 is 15 amino acids. DNA of the CDR3: TGTGCCAGCAGCCAAGGGACAGGGAGTGGAAACACCATATATTTT. Encoded protein: CASSQGTGSGNTIYF.

The table lists this clonotype with a few counts. This rearrangement joins TRBV5-5 to TRBJ2-2; TRBD2 aligns across 12 bases. V lost 4 bases, J lost 0 bases, and 7 bases stayed unmatched. CDR1 is SGHKS and CDR2 is YYEKEE in the germline V gene (reference sequence). This CDR3 is 18 amino acids long. CDR3 amino acids: CASSTRLAGAANTGELFF. The CDR3, as DNA: TGTGCCAGCAGCACAAGACTAGCGGGGGCCGCGAACACCGGGGAGCTGTTTTTT.

In this sample, this clonotype turned up a few times. The V and J genes are TRBV5-1 and TRBJ2-5; tentatively, D is TRBD2 (5 bases). With 3 bases removed from V and 0 bases from J, the gap between germline ends came to 9 bases. Germline CDR1 reads SGHRS; CDR2 reads YFSETQ. The CDR3 loop spans 14 amino acids. Here the CDR3 reads CASSWSGNQETQYF. As DNA, the CDR3 is TGCGCCAGCAGCTGGAGCGGAAACCAAGAGACCCAGTACTTC.